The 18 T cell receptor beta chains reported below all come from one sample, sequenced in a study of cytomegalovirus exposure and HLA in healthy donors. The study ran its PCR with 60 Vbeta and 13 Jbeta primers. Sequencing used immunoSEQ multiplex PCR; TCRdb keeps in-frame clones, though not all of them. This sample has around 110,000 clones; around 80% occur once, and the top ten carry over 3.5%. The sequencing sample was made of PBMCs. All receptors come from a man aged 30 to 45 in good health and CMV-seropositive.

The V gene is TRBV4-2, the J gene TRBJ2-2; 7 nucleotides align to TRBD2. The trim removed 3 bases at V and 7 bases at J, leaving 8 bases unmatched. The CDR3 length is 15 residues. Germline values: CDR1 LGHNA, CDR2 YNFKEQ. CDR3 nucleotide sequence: TGTGCCAGCAGCCAGGAGGCCCGGGGGGTCGGGGAGCTGTTTTTT. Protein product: CASSQEARGVGELFF.

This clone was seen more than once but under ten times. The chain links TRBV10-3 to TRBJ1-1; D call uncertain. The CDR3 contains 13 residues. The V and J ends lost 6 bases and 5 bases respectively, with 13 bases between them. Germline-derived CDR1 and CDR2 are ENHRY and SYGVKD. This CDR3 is CAISSRGGTEAFF. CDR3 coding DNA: TGTGCCATCAGCAGTCGAGGAGGGACTGAAGCTTTCTTT.

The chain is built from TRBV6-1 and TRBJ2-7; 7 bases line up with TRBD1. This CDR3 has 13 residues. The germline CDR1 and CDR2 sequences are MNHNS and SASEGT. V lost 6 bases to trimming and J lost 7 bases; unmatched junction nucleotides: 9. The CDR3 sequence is CASSLTGTLEQYF. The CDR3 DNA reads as TGTGCCAGCAGCCTGACAGGGACCCTGGAGCAGTACTTC.

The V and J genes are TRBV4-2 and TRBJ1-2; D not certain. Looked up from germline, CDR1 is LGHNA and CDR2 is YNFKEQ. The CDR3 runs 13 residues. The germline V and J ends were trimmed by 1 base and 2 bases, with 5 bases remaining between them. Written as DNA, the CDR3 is TGTGCCAGCAGCCAAGCACAGAACTATGGCTACACCTTC. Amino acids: CASSQAQNYGYTF.

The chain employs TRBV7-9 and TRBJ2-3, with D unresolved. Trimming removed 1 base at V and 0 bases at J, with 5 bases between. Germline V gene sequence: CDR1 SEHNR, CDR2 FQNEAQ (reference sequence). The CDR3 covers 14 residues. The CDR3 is CASSLDRSTDTQYF. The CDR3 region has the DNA TGTGCCAGCAGCTTAGACAGAAGCACAGATACGCAGTATTTT.

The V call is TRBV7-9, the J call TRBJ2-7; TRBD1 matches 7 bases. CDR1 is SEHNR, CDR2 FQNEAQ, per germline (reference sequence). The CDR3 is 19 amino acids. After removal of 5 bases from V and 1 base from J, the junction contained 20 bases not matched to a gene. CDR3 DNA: TGTGCCAGCAGCCTGATTCGGCCAGGACAGGCCCACAGTTCCTACGAGCAGTACTTC. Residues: CASSLIRPGQAHSSYEQYF.

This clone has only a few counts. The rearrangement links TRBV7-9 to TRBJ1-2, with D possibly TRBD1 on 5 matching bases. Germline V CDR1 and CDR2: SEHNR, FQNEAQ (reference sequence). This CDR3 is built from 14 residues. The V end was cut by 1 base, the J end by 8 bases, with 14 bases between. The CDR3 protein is CASSLDVRVKGYTF. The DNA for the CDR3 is TGTGCCAGCAGCTTAGATGTCAGGGTGAAGGGCTACACCTTC.

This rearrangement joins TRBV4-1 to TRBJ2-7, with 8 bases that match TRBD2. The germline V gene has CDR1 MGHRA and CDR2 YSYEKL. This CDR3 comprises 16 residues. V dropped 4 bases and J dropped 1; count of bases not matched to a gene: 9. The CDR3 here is CASSRRGEAQSYEQYF. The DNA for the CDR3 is TGCGCCAGCAGCCGGCGGGGGGAAGCCCAATCCTACGAGCAGTACTTC.

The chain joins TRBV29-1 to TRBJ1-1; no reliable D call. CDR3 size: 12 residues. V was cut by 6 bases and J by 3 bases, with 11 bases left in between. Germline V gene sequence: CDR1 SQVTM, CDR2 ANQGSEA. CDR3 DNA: TGCAGCGTGGCCCCAGGTCACACTGAAGCTTTCTTT. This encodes CSVAPGHTEAFF. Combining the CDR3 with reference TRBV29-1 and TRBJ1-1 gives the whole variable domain SAVISQKPSRDICQRGTSLTIQCQVDSQVTMMFWYRQQPGQSLTLIATANQGSEATYESGFVIDKFPISRPNLTFSTLTVSNMSPEDSSIYLCSVAPGHTEAFFGQGTRLTVV.

Written as DNA, the CDR3 is TGCGCCAGCAGCTTGGTAGGGGGCTCGTACAATGAGCAGTTCTTC. Amino acid sequence: CASSLVGGSYNEQFF. The rearrangement uses TRBV5-1 and TRBJ2-1; 7 nucleotides align to TRBD1. From germline, CDR1 is SGHRS and CDR2 YFSETQ. The CDR3 runs to 15 residues. The ends lost 0 bases at V and 4 bases at J; junction bases unmatched: 4.

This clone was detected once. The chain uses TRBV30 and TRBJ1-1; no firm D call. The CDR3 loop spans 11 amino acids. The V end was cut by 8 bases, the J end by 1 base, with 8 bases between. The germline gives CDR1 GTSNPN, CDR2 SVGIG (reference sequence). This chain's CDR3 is CAHTRNTEAFF. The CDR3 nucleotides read TGTGCCCATACCAGGAACACTGAAGCTTTCTTT. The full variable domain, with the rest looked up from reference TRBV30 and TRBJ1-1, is SQTIHQWPATLVQPVGSPLSLECTVEGTSNPNLYWYRQAAGRGLQLLFYSVGIGQISSEVPQNLSASRPQDRQFILSSKKLLLSDSGFYLCAHTRNTEAFFGQGTRLTVV.

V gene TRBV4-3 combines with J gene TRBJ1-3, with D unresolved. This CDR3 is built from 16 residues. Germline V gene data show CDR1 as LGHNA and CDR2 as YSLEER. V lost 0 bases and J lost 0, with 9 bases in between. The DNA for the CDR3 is TGCGCCAGCAGCCAAGATCCGGTCCTCTCTGGAAACACCATATATTTT. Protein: CASSQDPVLSGNTIYF.

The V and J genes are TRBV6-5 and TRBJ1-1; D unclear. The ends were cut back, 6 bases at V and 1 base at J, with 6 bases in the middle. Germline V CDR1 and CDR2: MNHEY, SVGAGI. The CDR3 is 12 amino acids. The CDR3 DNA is TGTGCCAGCAGCCTTTCGAACACTGAAGCTTTCTTT. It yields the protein CASSLSNTEAFF.

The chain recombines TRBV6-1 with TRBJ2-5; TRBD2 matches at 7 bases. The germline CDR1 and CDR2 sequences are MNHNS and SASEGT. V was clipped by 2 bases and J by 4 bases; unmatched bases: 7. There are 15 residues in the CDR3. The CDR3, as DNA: TGTGCCAGCAGTGAACTGGGAGGGACTATAGAGACCCAGTACTTC. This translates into CASSELGGTIETQYF.

DNA for the CDR3: TGTGCCATCGGACAGGGAGGGCGGCCTGGGGCCAACGTCCTGACTTTC. As protein: CAIGQGGRPGANVLTF. The J gene is TRBJ2-6, the V gene TRBV10-3; D perhaps matches TRBD1 (8 bases). In germline, CDR1 is ENHRY, CDR2 SYGVKD. The V end lost 8 bases, the J end lost 2 bases, and 16 bases lay between the germline ends. CDR3 length equals 16 residues.

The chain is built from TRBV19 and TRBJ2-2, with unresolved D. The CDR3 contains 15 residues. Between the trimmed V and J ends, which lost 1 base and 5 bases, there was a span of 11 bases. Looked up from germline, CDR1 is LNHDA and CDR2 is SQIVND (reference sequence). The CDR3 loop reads CASSIGPGGTGELFF. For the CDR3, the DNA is TGTGCCAGTAGTATAGGTCCAGGTGGTACCGGGGAGCTGTTTTTT.

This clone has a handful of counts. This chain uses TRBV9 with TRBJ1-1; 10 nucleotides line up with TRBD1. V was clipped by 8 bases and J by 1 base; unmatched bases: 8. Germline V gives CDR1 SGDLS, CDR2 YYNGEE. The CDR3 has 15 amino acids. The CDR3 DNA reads TGTGCCAGTACCTACGGACAGGGGGAGAACACTGAAGCTTTCTTT. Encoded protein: CASTYGQGENTEAFF.

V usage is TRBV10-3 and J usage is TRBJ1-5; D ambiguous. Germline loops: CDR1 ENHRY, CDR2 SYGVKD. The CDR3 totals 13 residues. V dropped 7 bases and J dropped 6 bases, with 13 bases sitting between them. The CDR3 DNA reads TGTGCCATCAATGGGTTTCCGGGTCAGCCCCAGCATTTT. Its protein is CAINGFPGQPQHF.